The clone carrying this T cell receptor beta chain was seen more than once but under ten times. The record originates from a study of blood T cell repertoires in COVID-19. Across the study: Material from acute and convalescent COVID-19 was sourced from the United States, Italy and Spain. From T cells, B-cell-depleted T cells, or PBMCs came the material, which was cDNA or gDNA.

Authors' analysis steps: Amplifying reference gene primers gave estimates of nucleated cell counts. Repertoires were generated with immunoSEQ multiplex PCR, while TCRdb's copy carries only in-frame clones and drops some. V, J and clone size are taken as reported in that table, and D and trimming were inferred from the DNA itself. Found here are about 120,000 clones, 83% of them singletons; the top ten hold about 2.1%. The sample was peripheral blood. This clonotype originated in a man aged 30 to 45 with acute or convalescent COVID-19.

CDR3 region: CASSLNPGQGSTDTQYF. As DNA, the CDR3 is TGTGCCAGCAGCTTAAACCCCGGACAGGGAAGTACAGATACGCAGTATTTT. The V gene is TRBV7-3, the J gene TRBJ2-3, with 8 bases that match TRBD1. Germline V lookup: CDR1 SGHTA, CDR2 FQGTGA. The CDR3 loop spans 17 amino acids. The junction had 9 bases not matched to a gene; V was cut back by 1 base and J by 3 bases.